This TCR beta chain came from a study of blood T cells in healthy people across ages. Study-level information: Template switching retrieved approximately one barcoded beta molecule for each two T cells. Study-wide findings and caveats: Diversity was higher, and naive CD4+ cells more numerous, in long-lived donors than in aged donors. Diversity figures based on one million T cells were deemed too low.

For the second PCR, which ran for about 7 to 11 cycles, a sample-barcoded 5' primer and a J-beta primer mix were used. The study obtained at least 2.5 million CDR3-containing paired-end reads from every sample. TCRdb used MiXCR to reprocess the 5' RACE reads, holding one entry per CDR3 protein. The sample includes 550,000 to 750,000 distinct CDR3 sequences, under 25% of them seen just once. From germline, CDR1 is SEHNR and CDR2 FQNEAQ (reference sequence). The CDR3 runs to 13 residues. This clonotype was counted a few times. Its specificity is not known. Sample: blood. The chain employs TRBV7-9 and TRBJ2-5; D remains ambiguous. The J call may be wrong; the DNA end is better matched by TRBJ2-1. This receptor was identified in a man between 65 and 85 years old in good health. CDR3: CASSLDRWHEQFF. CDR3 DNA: TGTGCCAGCAGCTTAGATCGCTGGCATGAGCAGTTCTTC.